Sequencing of this T cell receptor beta chain was carried out in a study of cytomegalovirus exposure and HLA in healthy donors. Points from the study as a whole: The listing of some 170 TCR beta chains classed them as cytomegalovirus-associated.

Regarding this clone: What it binds is unknown.

CDR1 SGHNT and CDR2 YYREEE come from the germline V gene (reference sequence). The CDR3 length is 14 residues. Losses at the gene ends were 0 bases for V and 2 bases for J; bases not matched to a gene: 1. The PCR ran on 60 Vbeta and 13 Jbeta primers. Generated by immunoSEQ multiplex PCR, the TCRdb table keeps only in-frame clones and is missing some. The repertoire table contains 180,000 or so clones. This chain connects TRBV5-4 to TRBJ1-1; 7 bases match TRBD1. The sequencing sample was made of PBMCs. This TCR was recovered from a woman aged 18-29 years in good health and CMV-seropositive. The CDR3 DNA sequence: TGTGCCAGCAGCTTGGGGGACAGAAACACTGAAGCTTTCTTT. This sequence encodes CASSLGDRNTEAFF.